This T cell receptor (beta chain) was retrieved from a study of T cell responses to AZD1222 COVID-19 vaccine. Generated by immunoSEQ multiplex PCR, the TCRdb table keeps only in-frame clones and is missing some. In the table there are some 130,000 clones, more than 80% of which are singletons. Study findings and constraints: There were mostly white British donors and more females than males, and clonal diversity was possibly underestimated.

Concerning this clone itself: Its antigen is currently unknown.

This CDR3 is built from 12 residues. The ends were cut back, 3 bases at V and 8 bases at J, with 7 bases in the middle. Germline V gene sequence: CDR1 MDHEN, CDR2 SYDVKM. This sample comprised peripheral blood, obtained on day 0 of AZD1222 vaccination. The V and J genes are TRBV28 and TRBJ1-4; D is undetermined. The TCR sequence derives from an adult in good health. CDR3 loop: CASSLIGEKLFF. In nucleotides, the CDR3 is TGTGCCAGCAGTTTGATCGGAGAAAAACTGTTTTTT.